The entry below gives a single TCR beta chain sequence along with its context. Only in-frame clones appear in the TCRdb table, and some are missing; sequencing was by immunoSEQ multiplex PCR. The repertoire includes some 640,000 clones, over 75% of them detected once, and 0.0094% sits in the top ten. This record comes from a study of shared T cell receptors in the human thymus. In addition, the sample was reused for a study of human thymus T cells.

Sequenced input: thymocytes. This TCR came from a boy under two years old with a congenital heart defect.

The CDR3 reads CASSSRTGGHYGYTF. The CDR3 DNA reads TGTGCCAGCAGCTCGCGGACAGGGGGCCACTATGGCTACACCTTC. J is TRBJ1-2 and V is TRBV9; the match to TRBD1 covers 11 bases. Germline V gives CDR1 SGDLS, CDR2 YYNGEE. The CDR3 totals 15 residues. The V gene end was trimmed by 4 bases and the J gene end by 3 bases; junction bases not matched to a gene: 5.